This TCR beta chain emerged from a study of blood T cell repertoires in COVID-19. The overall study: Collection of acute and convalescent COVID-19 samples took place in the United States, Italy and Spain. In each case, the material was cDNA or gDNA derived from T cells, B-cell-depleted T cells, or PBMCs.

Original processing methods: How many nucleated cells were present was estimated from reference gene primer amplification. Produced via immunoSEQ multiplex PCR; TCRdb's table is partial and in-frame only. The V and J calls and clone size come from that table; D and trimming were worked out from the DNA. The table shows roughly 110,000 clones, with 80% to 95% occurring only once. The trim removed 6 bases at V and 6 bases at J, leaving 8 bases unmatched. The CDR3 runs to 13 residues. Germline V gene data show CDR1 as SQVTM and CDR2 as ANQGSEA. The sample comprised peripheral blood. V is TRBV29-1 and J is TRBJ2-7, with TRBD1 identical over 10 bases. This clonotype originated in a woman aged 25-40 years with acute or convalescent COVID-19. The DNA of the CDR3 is TGCAGCGTAAAAAGACAGGGGGCCGCCGAGCAGTACTTC. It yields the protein CSVKRQGAAEQYF.